This paragraph reports one TCR beta chain. CDR1 is SQVTM, CDR2 ANQGSEA, per germline. CDR3 length: 11 residues. Trimming cost V 7 bases and J 6 bases, with 12 bases left between them. The draw of peripheral blood yielded about 10 milliliters from each donor. Through a sample-barcoded 5' primer and a J-beta primer mix, a second PCR was run for roughly 7 to 11 cycles. In TCRdb, the 5' RACE reads were re-called with MiXCR into one record per CDR3 protein. The sample shows about 630,000 distinct CDR3 sequences, around a fifth of them seen only once. The data were taken from a study of blood T cells in healthy people across ages.

This sequence joins TRBV29-1 and TRBJ1-2; tentatively, D is TRBD1 (5 bases). Source material: blood. The receptor comes from a man between 65 and 85 years old in good health. CDR3 DNA sequence: TGCAGCGCCAACCAGGGAAATGGCTACACCTTC. It is translated as CSANQGNGYTF.